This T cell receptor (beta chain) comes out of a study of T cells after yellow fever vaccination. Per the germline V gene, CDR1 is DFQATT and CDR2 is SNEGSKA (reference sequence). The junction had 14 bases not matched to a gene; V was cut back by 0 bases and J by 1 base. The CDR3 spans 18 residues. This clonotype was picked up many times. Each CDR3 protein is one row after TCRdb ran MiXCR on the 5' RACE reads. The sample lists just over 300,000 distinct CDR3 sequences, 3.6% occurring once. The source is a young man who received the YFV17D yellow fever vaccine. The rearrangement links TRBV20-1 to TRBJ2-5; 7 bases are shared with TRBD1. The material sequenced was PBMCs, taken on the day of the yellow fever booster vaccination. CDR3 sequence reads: CSARDTLGTGALQETQYF. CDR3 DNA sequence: TGCAGTGCTAGAGATACCCTAGGCACAGGGGCGCTCCAAGAGACCCAGTACTTC.